The next 6 T cell receptor beta chains were all read from a single sample in a study of blood T cell repertoires in COVID-19. TCRdb keeps only in-frame clones here, not all; method: immunoSEQ multiplex PCR. The top ten hold 5.5% to 7.5% of the sample, which has 300,000 to 350,000 clones, more than 70% seen once. The sequenced material came from peripheral blood. The receptors stem from a woman in her sixties or seventies with COVID-19, enrolled during active disease.

The gene calls are TRBV4-1 and TRBJ2-7, with D uncertain. The V end was cut by 5 bases, the J end by 2 bases, with 16 bases between. Germline V lookup: CDR1 MGHRA, CDR2 YSYEKL. The CDR3 is 15 residues long. The CDR3 DNA sequence: TGCGCCAGCAGCTTGAGTTTTACCCCTACCTACGAGCAGTACTTC. Protein product: CASSLSFTPTYEQYF.

V gene TRBV6-5 combines with J gene TRBJ2-7; tentative D call: TRBD2 (5 bases). The length of the CDR3 is 13 residues. The ends were cut back, 4 bases at V and 6 bases at J, with 13 bases in the middle. Germline CDR1 MNHEY, CDR2 SVGAGI. For the CDR3, the DNA is TGTGCCAGCAGTTTCACACTAGTCAGCGAGCAGTACTTC. The encoded protein is CASSFTLVSEQYF.

This clone was recorded once. The chain couples TRBV19 to TRBJ2-1; 7 bases map to TRBD1. There are 13 residues in the CDR3. V lost 4 bases and J lost 4; bases outside the gene matches: 1. The germline gives CDR1 LNHDA, CDR2 SQIVND (reference sequence). The CDR3 sequence: CASSTGQYNEQFF. The CDR3 bases are TGTGCCAGTAGTACGGGACAGTACAATGAGCAGTTCTTC.

The CDR3 nucleotides read TGTGCCAGCAGCTTGGGGGGCCCCCACTACGAGCAGTACTTC. Translation gives CASSLGGPHYEQYF. This sequence joins TRBV5-6 and TRBJ2-7; D is possibly TRBD1 (5 bases). The CDR3 sequence is 14 residues long. The ends were cut back, 0 bases at V and 3 bases at J, with 10 bases in the middle. Germline V gene lookup returns CDR1 SGHDT and CDR2 YYEEEE.

This clone was recorded a few times. The chain links TRBV6-6 to TRBJ2-7, with 7 bases identical to TRBD1. V lost 5 bases to trimming and J lost 1 base; unmatched junction nucleotides: 14. Germline CDR1 reads MNHNY; CDR2 reads SVGAGI (reference sequence). The length of the CDR3 is 17 residues. CDR3 sequence: CASSLTTGAQESYEQYF. CDR3 sequence (DNA): TGTGCCAGCAGTCTAACAACAGGGGCTCAGGAATCCTACGAGCAGTACTTC.

V is TRBV5-1 and J is TRBJ1-1, with D possibly TRBD1 on 6 matching bases. This CDR3 contains 15 residues. V lost 0 bases, J lost 5 bases, and 14 bases lay in between. The germline CDR1 and CDR2 sequences are SGHRS and YFSETQ. The CDR3 coding sequence is TGCGCCAGCAGCTTGGCCGGGACAAAGGGGACTGAAGCTTTCTTT. This translates into CASSLAGTKGTEAFF.